The rows below give T cell receptor beta chains drawn from one sample of a study of CD8 T cells in ankylosing spondylitis. TCRdb reprocessed the 5' RACE reads with MiXCR, giving one entry per CDR3 protein. The data contain 40,000 or so distinct CDR3 sequences, less than 4% of them singletons. Sequenced input: blood, either unsorted or a sorted T cell fraction (not recorded which). The source of these receptors is a male donor with ankylosing spondylitis or in good health (not recorded which). CDR3s include the opening cysteine and the closing phenylalanine or tryptophan. A D gene is named only where the DNA matches it firmly. Some rows have no size entry. The others give once, few or many, or a class for an expanded clone.

abundance	d_gene	j_gene	v_gene	CDR3nt	CDR3aa
many	TRBD1	TRBJ2-2	TRBV9	TGTGCCAGCAGTGCCCCGGGACCAAGACAGGGGAACACCGGGGAGCTGTTTTTT	CASSAPGPRQGNTGELFF
many	TRBD1	TRBJ1-5	TRBV9	TGTGCCAGCAGCGTCGGGACAGCTAATCAGCCCCAGCATTTT	CASSVGTANQPQHF
many	-	TRBJ1-6	TRBV5-8	TGTGCCACCACTACAGGGTTCCTCCTAAATTCACCCCTCCACTTT	CATTTGFLLNSPLHF
many	TRBD1	TRBJ1-2	TRBV9	TGTGCCAGCAGCGCAACCGGGACAGGGTTGGGGGTGGATGGCTACACCTTC	CASSATGTGLGVDGYTF
many	TRBD1	TRBJ2-6	TRBV9	TGTGCCAGCAGCGATACGGGACAGGGGGCTGGGGCCAACGTCCTGACTTTC	CASSDTGQGAGANVLTF
-	TRBD1	TRBJ1-2	TRBV9	TGTGCCAGCAGCGAGGTCAGGGGGCCTATCTATGGCTACACCTTC	CASSEVRGPIYGYTF
many	-	TRBJ2-3	TRBV9	TGTGCCAGCAGCGTAGCGCCGGCGATAGATACGCAGTATTTT	CASSVAPAIDTQYF
many	TRBD2	TRBJ2-2	TRBV9	TGTGCCAGCAGCGTAGACTTACGACTCGGGCTAGCGGCGAACACCGGGGAGCTGTTTTTT	CASSVDLRLGLAANTGELFF
many	TRBD2	TRBJ2-1	TRBV9	TGTGCCAGCAGCGTAACCAGCGGGGGAGTGTATGAGCAGTTCTTC	CASSVTSGGVYEQFF
many	-	TRBJ2-6	TRBV9	TGTGCCAGCAGCGTAAATTCAGGGCCTCCTGGGGCCAACGTCCTGACTTTC	CASSVNSGPPGANVLTF
many	-	TRBJ2-2	TRBV9	TGTGCCAGCAGCGTAGAACGCGCTGGAACCGGGGAGCTGTTTTTT	CASSVERAGTGELFF
many	TRBD2	TRBJ2-1	TRBV9	TGTGCCAGCAGCGTAGCTCTAGCGGGAGAAGCCAATGAGCAGTTCTTC	CASSVALAGEANEQFF
many	TRBD2	TRBJ2-4	TRBV9	TGTGCCAGCAGCGATGGGGAGGGGAATCAGTACTTC	CASSDGEGNQYF
few	-	TRBJ2-1	TRBV9	TGTGCCAGCAGCGGGTTACAGGGCCGAAGGGCGGGCGAGCAGTTCTTC	CASSGLQGRRAGEQFF
many	-	TRBJ2-2	TRBV9	TGTGCCAGCAGCGGAACTGGGACGAACACCGGGGAGCTGTTTTTT	CASSGTGTNTGELFF
many	-	TRBJ2-2	TRBV9	TGTGCCAGCAGCGTAGCCCCTGGGCCACGCGGCGGGGAGCTGTTTTTT	CASSVAPGPRGGELFF
many	-	TRBJ2-5	TRBV9	TGTGCCAGCAGCCAGCAGAGTTTCCAAGAGACCCAGTACTTC	CASSQQSFQETQYF
many	-	TRBJ2-3	TRBV9	TGTGCCAGCAGCGTACTCTGGGGAGCAGATACGCAGTATTTT	CASSVLWGADTQYF
once	-	TRBJ2-5	TRBV9	TGTGCCAGCAGCGTAAGACTAGGGGAGACCCAGTACTTC	CASSVRLGETQYF
many	-	TRBJ2-3	TRBV9	TGTGCCAGCAGCGTAGTAGGATGGATTAGCACAGATACGCAGTATTTT	CASSVVGWISTDTQYF
many	-	TRBJ2-1	TRBV9	TGTGCCAGCAGCGGAAACAATGAGCAGTTCTTC	CASSGNNEQFF
many	-	TRBJ2-1	TRBV9	TGTGCCAGCAGCGTAGCGGTGGGGGGGGCTTACAATGAGCAGTTCTTC	CASSVAVGGAYNEQFF
many	-	TRBJ2-5	TRBV9	TGTGCCAGCAGCGTAGCTGTTGGGGAGACCCAGTACTTC	CASSVAVGETQYF
many	-	TRBJ1-3	TRBV9	TGTGCCAGCAGCGTAGCCCAGGGAGGTGGAAACACCATATATTTT	CASSVAQGGGNTIYF
many	-	TRBJ2-3	TRBV9	TGTGCCAGCAGCGTAGCGGCAGGGCCACTCACAGATACGCAGTATTTT	CASSVAAGPLTDTQYF
many	-	TRBJ2-2	TRBV23-1	TGCGCCAGCAGTCACCCCGAGAACACCGGGGAGCTGTTTTTT	CASSHPENTGELFF
many	TRBD2	TRBJ2-3	TRBV9	TGTGCCAGCAGCCCTAGACTAGCGGGGGGTCGCACAGATACGCAGTATTTT	CASSPRLAGGRTDTQYF